These 15 T cell receptor beta chains originate from one sample sequenced in a study of shared clonotypes between healthy human individuals (TCRdb year 2020). CD8 naive samples consisted of CD45RO-negative cells that were positively selected for CCR7, yielding a CD45RA+CCR7+ population without TemRA cells. To prepare the library, the immunoSEQ multiplex PCR assay was applied. TCRdb holds this immuneACCESS table with in-frame rearrangements only. Some clones are missing; in checked studies, unresolved V genes explain under half, and the rest has no known cause. The sample records a few million clones, just under 95% of which are singletons. The ten biggest clones cover more than 1.5% of the sample. Sequencing was done on a sample of naive CD8+ T cells from PBMCs. The cell subset or site label for this specimen denotes: CD45RA+CCR7+. The receptors derive from a man younger than 35 in good health. Some clones in this sample may be carry-over from other donors' samples.

This rearrangement joins TRBV9 to TRBJ2-1; tentatively, D is TRBD2 (5 bases). CDR3 length: 17 residues. Trimming shortened V by 3 bases and J by 2 bases, and 18 bases separated the two germline ends. The V gene's germline CDR1 is SGDLS and CDR2 YYNGEE. The CDR3: CASSARTSFRTYNEQFF. The DNA of the CDR3 is TGTGCCAGCAGCGCTCGTACTAGTTTCAGAACCTACAATGAGCAGTTCTTC.

The V gene is TRBV4-3, the J gene TRBJ1-1; 7 bases align to TRBD1. The J segment lost 5 bases and the V segment lost 2 bases, leaving 8 bases of the junction unmatched. CDR3 length equals 15 residues. In germline, CDR1 is LGHNA, CDR2 YSLEER. CDR3 DNA sequence: TGCGCCAGCAGCCAAAACAATAGGGGGCGTACTGAAGCTTTCTTT. It yields the protein CASSQNNRGRTEAFF.

The chain is built from TRBV15 and TRBJ2-5; 7 bases map to TRBD2. Germline-derived CDR1 and CDR2 are LNHNV and YYDKDF (reference sequence). V lost 1 base to trimming and J lost 4 bases; unmatched junction nucleotides: 6. The CDR3 loop spans 15 amino acids. The CDR3 sequence is CATSRAAGDPETQYF. DNA for the CDR3: TGTGCCACCAGCAGAGCGGCGGGAGATCCAGAGACCCAGTACTTC.

The chain uses TRBV7-9 and TRBJ1-4; 9 positions agree with TRBD1. The CDR3 covers 15 residues. V shed 7 bases and J 6 bases; nucleotides not matched to a gene: 9. Germline V lookup: CDR1 SEHNR, CDR2 FQNEAQ (reference sequence). The CDR3 reads CASTRTGGADEKLFF. In nucleotides, the CDR3 is TGTGCCAGCACCCGCACAGGGGGCGCCGATGAAAAACTGTTTTTT. Filled out from reference TRBV7-9 and TRBJ1-4, the complete variable domain reads DTGVSQNPRHKITKRGQNVTFRCDPISEHNRLYWYRQTLGQGPEFLTYFQNEAQLEKSRLLSDRFSAERPKGSFSTLEIQRTEQGDSAMYLCASTRTGGADEKLFFGSGTQLSVL.

V usage is TRBV5-1 and J usage is TRBJ1-2; no clear D gene. The V gene's germline CDR1 is SGHRS and CDR2 YFSETQ. Trimming stripped 2 bases from V and 6 bases from J, with 11 bases between. The CDR3 extends over 13 amino acids. As DNA, the CDR3 is TGCGCCAGCAGCTTTTTCGCCGGGAATGGCTACACCTTC. Residues: CASSFFAGNGYTF.

The J gene is TRBJ2-7, the V gene TRBV2, with 12 bases fitting TRBD1. Germline V gives CDR1 SNHLY, CDR2 FYNNEI. This CDR3 has 15 amino acids. The trim removed 6 bases at V and 5 bases at J, leaving 8 bases unmatched. This CDR3 reads CASSDGTGGLHEQYF. Here the CDR3 DNA reads TGTGCCAGCAGCGACGGGACAGGGGGCCTCCACGAGCAGTACTTC.

This chain joins TRBV6-1 and TRBJ2-1; weak D call: TRBD1 (5 bases). This CDR3 region has 15 residues. Germline assignment: CDR1 MNHNS and CDR2 SASEGT. The germline V and J ends were trimmed by 10 bases and 7 bases, with 23 bases remaining between them. CDR3 loop: CATTVGQGAGNEQFF. The CDR3 DNA sequence: TGTGCCACCACAGTCGGCCAGGGCGCAGGGAATGAGCAGTTCTTC.

J is TRBJ2-6 and V is TRBV4-1; D is unresolved. Germline V CDR1 and CDR2: MGHRA, YSYEKL. The CDR3 is 17 residues long. V lost 0 bases, J lost 3 bases, and 12 bases lay in between. The CDR3 loop reads CASSQDRSPLGANVLTF. The CDR3 nucleotides are TGCGCCAGCAGCCAAGACAGGTCGCCACTTGGGGCCAACGTCCTGACTTTC.

The J gene is TRBJ1-5, the V gene TRBV27; tentatively, D is TRBD1 (5 bases). CDR3 length: 15 amino acids. The V gene lost 2 bases and the J gene lost 3 bases, with 11 bases spanning the gap. The V gene's germline CDR1 is MNHEY and CDR2 SMNVEV (reference sequence). The CDR3 region is CASSLGAGTNQPQHF. The CDR3 coding sequence is TGTGCCAGCAGTTTAGGGGCAGGGACCAATCAGCCCCAGCATTTT.

This clone was seen more than once but under ten times. V and J are TRBV6-5 and TRBJ1-1; D gene uncertain. Germline CDR1 MNHEY, CDR2 SVGAGI. Deletions cut 4 bases from V and 4 bases from J, with 10 bases between. The CDR3 has 13 amino acids. Written as DNA, the CDR3 is TGTGCCAGCAGTTCATTCAGCGGCACTGAAGCTTTCTTT. This translates into CASSSFSGTEAFF.

On this clone: One junction end disagrees with the germline gene, perhaps due to a read error. V usage is TRBV4-3 and J usage is TRBJ2-7; D is perhaps TRBD2 (5 bases). The CDR3 covers 12 residues. CDR1 LGHNA and CDR2 YSLEER come from the germline V gene. CDR3 DNA: TGCGCCAGCAGCCAAGATCGTGGTAGCGCGAGCTTC. As protein: CASSQDRGSASF.

This clone was seen just once. Other nucleotide sequences in the sample specify the same CDR3. The V gene is TRBV7-9, the J gene TRBJ2-5; D call uncertain. The CDR3 runs 12 residues. V dropped 6 bases and J dropped 1 base, with 6 bases sitting between them. Per germline, CDR1 SEHNR and CDR2 FQNEAQ (reference sequence). CDR3 loop: CASSSAQETQYF. In DNA, the CDR3 is TGTGCCAGCAGTTCAGCCCAAGAGACCCAGTACTTC.

The rearrangement links TRBV15 to TRBJ1-5; D uncertain. Germline lookup yields CDR1 LNHNV and CDR2 YYDKDF (reference sequence). The CDR3 loop spans 15 amino acids. V was clipped by 5 bases and J by 0 bases, with 11 bases between them. CDR3 protein: CATSLVPNSNQPQHF. CDR3 coding DNA: TGTGCCACCAGCCTCGTACCGAATAGCAATCAGCCCCAGCATTTT.

The rearrangement uses TRBV28 and TRBJ2-1, with D possibly being TRBD1 (5 bases). CDR1 and CDR2 (germline): MDHEN, SYDVKM. The CDR3 sequence is 14 residues long. Trimming removed 7 bases from V and 6 bases from J, with 16 bases in between. As DNA, the CDR3 is TGTGCCAGCAACCCAGGGAAGGTCCCCAATGAGCAGTTCTTC. It encodes CASNPGKVPNEQFF.

The J gene is TRBJ2-7, the V gene TRBV4-2; 10 bases agree with TRBD1. The CDR3 sequence is 16 residues long. With V trimmed by 0 bases and J by 1 base, 3 bases remained unmatched. Germline values: CDR1 LGHNA, CDR2 YNFKEQ. The CDR3 coding sequence is TGTGCCAGCAGCCAAGAGGGACAGGGGCCTTCCTACGAGCAGTACTTC. It encodes CASSQEGQGPSYEQYF.